This T cell receptor beta chain was sequenced in a study of OX40 agonist ivuxolimab in advanced cancers. Overall study context: The group had a mean age of about 60 years, ranged from about 20 to 79, and was 82.7% male. Patients with prior anti-PD-1, anti-PD-L1 or anti-CTLA-4 therapy were eligible; about 41% had some.

The table came from immunoSEQ multiplex PCR; TCRdb's copy has only in-frame clones and leaves some out. The sample has fewer than 90,000 clones; 85% are singletons. The germline gives CDR1 SGHRS, CDR2 YFSETQ. The CDR3 length is 15 residues. V lost 4 bases, J lost 5 bases, and 19 bases lay in between. The receptor was derived from an adult with an advanced solid tumor such as melanoma, head and neck, liver or kidney cancer. Source: CD4+ or CD8+ T cells sorted from blood, taken in a trial of the OX40 agonist ivuxolimab. V is TRBV5-1 and J is TRBJ2-7; D not certain. The CDR3 region has the DNA TGCGCCAGCAGCCCAAAGTCTCATAACTGGGACGAGCAGTACTTC. Protein sequence: CASSPKSHNWDEQYF.